This TCR beta chain came from a study of regulatory T cells in long-lasting Graves disease (dated by TCRdb to the early 2020s). The study in broad terms: Patients with newly diagnosed Graves' disease had been on antithyroid drugs for under 3 months. Persistent Graves' disease patients were compared with newly diagnosed Graves' disease patients by peripheral blood TCR sequencing and RNA sequencing. The study was conducted in China and was registered as a clinical trial. A total of some 35 samples underwent TCR sequencing, from about 13 patients with persistent Graves' disease and roughly 20 patients with newly diagnosed Graves' disease.

Library generation was performed with multiplex PCR. The data were produced on an Illumina HiSeq 4000. CDR3 regions were amplified by Arm-PCR with iRepertoire HTBI primers to construct TCR beta libraries. PCR products were gel purified before sequencing. The study's processing was this. Across samples, roughly 60 TRBV and 13 to 15 TRBJ segments were identified and used for gene usage analysis of CDR3 amino acid clonotypes. COPE and FqMerger were used to merge the filtered high-quality paired reads into contigs. BLAST was used to align contigs to the IMGT TRBV, TRBD and TRBJ reference genes, and CDR3 was defined following IMGT. Any clonotype with a frequency above 0.1% was counted as a highly expanded clone. Shannon entropy was used to measure repertoire diversity, and the Gini coefficient was used to measure V-J evenness. Public clonotypes were defined as clonotypes shared by more than one individual. TCRdb reworked the public reads: Q25 trimming with fastp, MiXCR clone assembly, productive beta chains retained. Each record represents a unique CDR3 protein, reported with the most common genes and DNA among its rows. What appears here as the V and J calls and clone size reflects TCRdb's work, not the paper's. In this sample the table shows 250,000 or so distinct CDR3 sequences, 20% of which occur a single time. The leading ten clones occupy about 15% of the sample.

The label giving this sample's time point can be read as: newly diagnosed GD, antithyroid drugs for less than 3 months. For both TCR sequencing and RNA sequencing, RNA was extracted from PBMCs in TRIzol. Graves' disease was diagnosed according to American Thyroid Association guidelines. Patients were recruited from an endocrinology department in Xi'an, China. Each patient gave approximately 10 milliliters of peripheral blood, collected in an EDTA anticoagulant tube. Ficoll Paque Plus density gradient separation was used to isolate PBMCs, and no further T cell sorting was done. An Agilent 2100 Bioanalyzer and agarose gel were used to assess RNA quality, and a NanoDrop 2000 was used to measure RNA concentration. Broader findings and caveats from the paper: Sequencing and analysis were restricted to the TCR beta chain. The small sample size was acknowledged by the authors as a limitation that may reduce accuracy. Peripheral blood alone was examined, since thyroid tissue, which constituted the primary lesion, could not be accessed. Persistent patients shared more public clonotypes among themselves (around 3,000) than newly diagnosed patients did (about 1,000). Compared with newly diagnosed patients, persistent Graves' disease patients had lower TCR Shannon entropy and fewer highly expanded clones, which suggests clonal expansion.

This clonotype was found a few times. No cognate antigen has been identified for it. No base quality values were provided; no much bigger clone lies one nucleotide off. The clonotype was recovered from a female donor with Graves disease. The specimen comprised peripheral blood mononuclear cells (PBMCs), sampled at new diagnosis, from a patient treated with antithyroid drugs.

The bases read TGTGCCAGTAGTATGGGGACAGGAGCAGGAAACACCATATATTTT. This translates into CASSMGTGAGNTIYF. The chain links TRBV19 with TRBJ1-3, and TRBD1 matches 8 of the central bases. There are 15 amino acids in the CDR3, from cysteine to phenylalanine inclusive. The retained sequence is limited to the CDR3, 45 bases, with the frame set at the first base. V ends up 3 bases short and J 4 bases short, with an unmatched junction base count of 5. The germline V gene (reference sequence) gives CDR1 as LNHDA and CDR2 as SQIVND.